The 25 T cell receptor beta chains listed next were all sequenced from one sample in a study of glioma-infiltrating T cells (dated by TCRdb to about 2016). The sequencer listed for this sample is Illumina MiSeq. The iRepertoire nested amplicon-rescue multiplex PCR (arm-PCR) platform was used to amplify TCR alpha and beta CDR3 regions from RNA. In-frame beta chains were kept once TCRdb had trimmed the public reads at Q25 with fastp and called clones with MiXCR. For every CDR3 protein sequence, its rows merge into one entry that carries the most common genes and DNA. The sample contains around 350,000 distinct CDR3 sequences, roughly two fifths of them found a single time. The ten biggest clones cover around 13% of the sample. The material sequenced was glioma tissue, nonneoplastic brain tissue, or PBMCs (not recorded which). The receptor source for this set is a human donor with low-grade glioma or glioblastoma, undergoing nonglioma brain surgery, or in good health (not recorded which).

CDR3 in amino acids: CASSLAGFTEAFF. For the CDR3, the DNA is TGCGCCAGCAGCTTGGCAGGGTTCACTGAAGCTTTCTTT. The chain is built from TRBV5-1 and TRBJ1-1, with a tentative D call TRBD1 (5 bases). V lost 0 bases, J lost 4 bases, and 7 bases lay in between. The CDR3 is 13 residues long. From germline, CDR1 is SGHRS and CDR2 YFSETQ.

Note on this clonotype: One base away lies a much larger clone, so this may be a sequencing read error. The CDR3 bases are TGTGCCAGCAGTACCCCCACTAACTGTGGCTACACCTTC. The encoded protein is CASSTPTNCGYTF. The V call is TRBV28, the J call TRBJ1-2, with no clear D. The CDR3 is 13 amino acids. Germline V gene sequence: CDR1 MDHEN, CDR2 SYDVKM.

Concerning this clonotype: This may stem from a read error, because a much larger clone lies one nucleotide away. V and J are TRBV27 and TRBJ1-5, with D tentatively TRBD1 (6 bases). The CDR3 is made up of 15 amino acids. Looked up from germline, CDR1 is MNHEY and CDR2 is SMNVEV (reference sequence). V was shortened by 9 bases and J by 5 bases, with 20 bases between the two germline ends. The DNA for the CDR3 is TGTGCCAGAAGTCCCCGAGGGAGGGGGGATCAGCCCCAGCATTTT. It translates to CARSPRGRGDQPQHF.

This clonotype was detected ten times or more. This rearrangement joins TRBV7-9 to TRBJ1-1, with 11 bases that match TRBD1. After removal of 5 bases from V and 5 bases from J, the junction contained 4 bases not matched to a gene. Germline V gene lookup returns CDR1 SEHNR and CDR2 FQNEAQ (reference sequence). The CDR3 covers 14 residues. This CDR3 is CASSLGQGVTEAFF. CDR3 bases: TGTGCCAGCAGCCTGGGACAGGGGGTTACTGAAGCTTTCTTT.

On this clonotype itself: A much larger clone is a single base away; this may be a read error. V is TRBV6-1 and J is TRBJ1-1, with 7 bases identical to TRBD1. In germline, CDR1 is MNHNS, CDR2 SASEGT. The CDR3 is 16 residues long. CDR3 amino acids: CASNEVGGGLDTEAFF. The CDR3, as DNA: TGTGCCAGCAATGAAGTCGGAGGGGGCCTTGACACTGAAGCTTTCTTT.

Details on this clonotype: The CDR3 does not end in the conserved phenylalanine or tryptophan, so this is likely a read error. The CDR3 here is CSARERKGEDTQYL. CDR3 DNA: TGCAGTGCTAGAGAACGGAAGGGAGAAGATACGCAGTATCTT. This rearrangement joins TRBV20-1 to TRBJ2-3; weak D call: TRBD2 (5 bases). Germline CDR1 is DFQATT and CDR2 is SNEGSKA (reference sequence). With 0 bases removed from V and 5 bases from J, the gap between germline ends came to 12 bases. The CDR3 totals 14 residues.

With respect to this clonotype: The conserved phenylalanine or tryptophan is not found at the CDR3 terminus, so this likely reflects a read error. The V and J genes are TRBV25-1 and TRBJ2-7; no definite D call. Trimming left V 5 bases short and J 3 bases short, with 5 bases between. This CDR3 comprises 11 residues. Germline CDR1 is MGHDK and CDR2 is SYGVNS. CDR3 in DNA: TGTGCCAGCAGTCGCTACTACGAGCAGTACCTC. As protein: CASSRYYEQYL.

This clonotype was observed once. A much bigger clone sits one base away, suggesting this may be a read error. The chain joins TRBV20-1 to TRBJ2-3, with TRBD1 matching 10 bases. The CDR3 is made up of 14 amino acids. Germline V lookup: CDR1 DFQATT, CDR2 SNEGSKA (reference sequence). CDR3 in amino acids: CSAEDRGSPDMQYF. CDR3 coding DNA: TGCAGTGCTGAGGACAGGGGGAGTCCAGATATGCAGTATTTT.

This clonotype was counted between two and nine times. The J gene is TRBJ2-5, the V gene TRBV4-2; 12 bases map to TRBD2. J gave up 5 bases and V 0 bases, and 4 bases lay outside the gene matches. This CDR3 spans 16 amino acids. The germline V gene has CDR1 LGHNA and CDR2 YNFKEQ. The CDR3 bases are TGTGCCAGCAGCCAAGATCGGACTAGCGGGACGGAGACCCAGTACTTC. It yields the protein CASSQDRTSGTETQYF.

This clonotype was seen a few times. The CDR3 loop is CASSPIGEDTQYF. The CDR3 nucleotides are TGTGCCAGCAGCCCTATTGGGGAAGATACGCAGTATTTT. This sequence joins TRBV11-3 and TRBJ2-3; D is ambiguous. V was clipped by 5 bases and J by 5 bases, with 11 bases between them. The CDR3 covers 13 residues. The V gene's germline CDR1 is SGHNT and CDR2 YENEEA.

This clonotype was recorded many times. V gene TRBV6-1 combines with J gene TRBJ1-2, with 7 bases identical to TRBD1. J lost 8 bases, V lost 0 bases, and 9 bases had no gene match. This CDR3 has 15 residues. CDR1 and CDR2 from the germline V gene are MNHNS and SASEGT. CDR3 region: CASSEAGETGYGYTF. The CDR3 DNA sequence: TGTGCCAGCAGTGAAGCTGGCGAGACAGGGTACGGCTACACCTTC.

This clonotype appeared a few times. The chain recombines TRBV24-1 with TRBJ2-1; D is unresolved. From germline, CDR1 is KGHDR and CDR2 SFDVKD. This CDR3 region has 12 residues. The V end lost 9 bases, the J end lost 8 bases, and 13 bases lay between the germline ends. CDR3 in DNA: TGTGCCACCTCGAGATGGCAGGATGAGCAGTTCTTC. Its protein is CATSRWQDEQFF.

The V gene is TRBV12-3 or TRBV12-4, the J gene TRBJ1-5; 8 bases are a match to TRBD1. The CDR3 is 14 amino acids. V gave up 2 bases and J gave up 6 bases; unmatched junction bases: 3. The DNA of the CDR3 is TGTGCCAGCAGTTTACTGGGGACAGGTCAGCCCCAGCATTTT. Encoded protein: CASSLLGTGQPQHF.

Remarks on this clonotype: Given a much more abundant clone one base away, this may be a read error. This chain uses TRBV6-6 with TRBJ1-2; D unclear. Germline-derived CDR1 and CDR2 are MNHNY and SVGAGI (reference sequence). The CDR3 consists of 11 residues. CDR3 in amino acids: CASSFSYCYTF. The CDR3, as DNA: TGTGCCAGCAGTTTCAGCTATTGCTACACCTTC.

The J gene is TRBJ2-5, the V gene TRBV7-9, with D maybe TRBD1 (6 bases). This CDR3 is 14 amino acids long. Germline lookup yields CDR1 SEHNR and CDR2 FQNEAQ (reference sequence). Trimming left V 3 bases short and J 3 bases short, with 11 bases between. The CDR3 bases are TGTGCCAGCAGCTTGGACAGCACAAAAGAGACCCAGTACTTC. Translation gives CASSLDSTKETQYF.

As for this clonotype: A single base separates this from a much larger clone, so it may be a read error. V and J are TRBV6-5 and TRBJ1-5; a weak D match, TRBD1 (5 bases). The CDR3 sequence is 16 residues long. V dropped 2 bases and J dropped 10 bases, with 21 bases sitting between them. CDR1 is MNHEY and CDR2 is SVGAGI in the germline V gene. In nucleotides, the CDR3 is TGTGCCAGCAGTTACCCCCGGATGGGGCCTGGTCATCCCCAGCATTTT. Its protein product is CASSYPRMGPGHPQHF.

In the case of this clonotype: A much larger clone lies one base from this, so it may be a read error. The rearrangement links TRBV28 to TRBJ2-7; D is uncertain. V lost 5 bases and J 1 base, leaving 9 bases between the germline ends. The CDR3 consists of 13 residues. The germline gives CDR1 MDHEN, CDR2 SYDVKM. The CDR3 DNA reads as TGTGCCAGCAGTCCCCCGCCGTCCTACGAGCAGTACTTC. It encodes CASSPPPSYEQYF.

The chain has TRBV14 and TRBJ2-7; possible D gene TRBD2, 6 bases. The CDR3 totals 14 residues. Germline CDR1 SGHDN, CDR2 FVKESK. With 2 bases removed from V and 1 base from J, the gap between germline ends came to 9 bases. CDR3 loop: CASSQTGESYEQYF. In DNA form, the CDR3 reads TGTGCCAGCAGCCAAACGGGGGAGTCCTACGAGCAGTACTTC.

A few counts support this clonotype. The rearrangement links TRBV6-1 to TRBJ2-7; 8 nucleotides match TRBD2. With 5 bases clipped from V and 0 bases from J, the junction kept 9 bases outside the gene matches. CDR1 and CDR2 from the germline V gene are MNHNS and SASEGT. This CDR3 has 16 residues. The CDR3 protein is CASSSLVAGSSYEQYF. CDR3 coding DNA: TGTGCCAGCAGTTCCCTAGTAGCGGGGAGCTCCTACGAGCAGTACTTC.

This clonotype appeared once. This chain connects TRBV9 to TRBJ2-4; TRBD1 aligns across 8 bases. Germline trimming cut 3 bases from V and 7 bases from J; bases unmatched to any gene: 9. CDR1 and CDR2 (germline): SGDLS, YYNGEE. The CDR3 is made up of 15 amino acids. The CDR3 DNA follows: TGTGCCAGCAGCGAAGGACAGGGAGAGTTTAACATTCAGTACTTC. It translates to CASSEGQGEFNIQYF.

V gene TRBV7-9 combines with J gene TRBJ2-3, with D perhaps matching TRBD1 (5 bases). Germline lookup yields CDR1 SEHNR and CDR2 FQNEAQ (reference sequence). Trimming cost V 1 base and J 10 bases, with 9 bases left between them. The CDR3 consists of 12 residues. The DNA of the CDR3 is TGTGCCAGCAGCTTAGTAGGGGCAGCGCAGTATTTT. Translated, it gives CASSLVGAAQYF.

The CDR3 protein is CASSYPGQLYEQYF. The CDR3 region has the DNA TGTGCCAGCAGTTATCCGGGACAGCTCTACGAGCAGTACTTC. V and J are TRBV6-2 or TRBV6-3 and TRBJ2-7, with 7 bases fitting TRBD1. The V gene's germline CDR1 is MNHEY and CDR2 SVGEGT. The junction had 5 bases not matched to a gene; V was cut back by 3 bases and J by 3 bases. This CDR3 region has 14 residues.

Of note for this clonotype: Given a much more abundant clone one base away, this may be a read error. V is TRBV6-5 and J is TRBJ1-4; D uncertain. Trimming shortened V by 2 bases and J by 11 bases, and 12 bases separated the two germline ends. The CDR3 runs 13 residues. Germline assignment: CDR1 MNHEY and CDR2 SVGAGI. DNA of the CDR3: TGTGCCAGCAGTTACAGGTTCCATGGGAAACTGTTTTTT. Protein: CASSYRFHGKLFF.

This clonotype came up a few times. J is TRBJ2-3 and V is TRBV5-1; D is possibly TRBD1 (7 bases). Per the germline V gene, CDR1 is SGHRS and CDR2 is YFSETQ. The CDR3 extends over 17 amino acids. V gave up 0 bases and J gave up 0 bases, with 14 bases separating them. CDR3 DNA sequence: TGCGCCAGCAGCTTGGCGGGGGACAGATCTAGCACAGATACGCAGTATTTT. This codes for CASSLAGDRSSTDTQYF.

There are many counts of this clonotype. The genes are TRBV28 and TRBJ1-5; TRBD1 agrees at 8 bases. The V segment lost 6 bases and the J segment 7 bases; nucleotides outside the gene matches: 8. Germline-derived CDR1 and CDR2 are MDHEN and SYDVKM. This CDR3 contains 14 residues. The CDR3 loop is CASSLDRVGQPQHF. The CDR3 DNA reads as TGTGCCAGCAGCCTGGACAGGGTAGGGCAGCCCCAGCATTTT. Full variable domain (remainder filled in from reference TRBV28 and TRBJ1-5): DVKVTQSSRYLVKRTGEKVFLECVQDMDHENMFWYRQDPGLGLRLIYFSYDVKMKEKGDIPEGYSVSREKKERFSLILESASTNQTSMYLCASSLDRVGQPQHFGDGTRLSIL.